This T cell receptor (beta chain) was obtained from a study of control samples from healthy donors and cancer patients. Sequenced by immunoSEQ multiplex PCR; TCRdb stores in-frame clones only, minus some. The sample contains approximately 97,000 clones, around four fifths of which appear only once. CDR3 length: 13 amino acids. Looked up from germline, CDR1 is SGHNT and CDR2 is YYREEE (reference sequence). The V and J ends lost 2 bases and 1 base respectively, with 6 bases between them. In its sample, this clone was seen a few times. Other DNA sequences in this specimen translate into the identical CDR3.

What was sequenced was blood. This sequence was found in a man between 25 and 39 years old in good health. This chain joins TRBV5-4 and TRBJ1-1; D not resolved. The CDR3 coding sequence is TGTGCCAGCAGCTTAACCGGGAACACTGAAGCTTTCTTT. Its protein is CASSLTGNTEAFF.